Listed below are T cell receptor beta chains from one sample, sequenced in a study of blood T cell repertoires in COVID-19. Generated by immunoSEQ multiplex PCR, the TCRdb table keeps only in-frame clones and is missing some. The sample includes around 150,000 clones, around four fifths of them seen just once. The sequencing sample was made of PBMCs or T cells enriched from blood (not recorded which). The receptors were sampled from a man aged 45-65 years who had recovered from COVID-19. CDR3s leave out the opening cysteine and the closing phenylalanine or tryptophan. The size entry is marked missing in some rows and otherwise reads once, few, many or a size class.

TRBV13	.	ASTLRGLQGEKLF
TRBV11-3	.	ASSGTSGGSSYNEQF
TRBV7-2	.	ASSLGGRGQGRLETQY
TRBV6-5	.	ASSYRHGTSYGYT
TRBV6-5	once	ASSRDTNTEAF
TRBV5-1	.	ASSLEEAYGYT
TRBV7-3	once	ASSSPSGLAGAADTQY
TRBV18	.	ASSRSGSNEKLF
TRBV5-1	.	ASSLASGNTGELF
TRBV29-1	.	SVPETTSGGYYNEQF
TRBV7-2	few	ASSLTASGSGVTDTQY
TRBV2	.	ASSAGQGALPETQY
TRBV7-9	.	ASSFDPGVGANVLT
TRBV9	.	ASSVVDSGGTGELF
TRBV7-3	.	ASSSLAGGRQEQF
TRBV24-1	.	ATSDSRVGAF
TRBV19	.	ASSTYGTGAYEQY
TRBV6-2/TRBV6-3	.	ASSWPEQF
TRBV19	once	ASSTGTGFTEAF
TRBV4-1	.	ASSQDGQGMGTGELF
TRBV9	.	ASSDPGTSGIGETQY
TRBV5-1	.	ASKRGAENSPLH